This T cell receptor beta chain was found in a study of cytomegalovirus exposure and HLA in healthy donors. Study-level information: Around 76% of around 400 genotyped donors fell in the Caucasian-associated ancestry cluster.

With respect to this clone: What it binds is not known.

General study findings and limits: Specific recognition of CMV antigens was confirmed in vitro for a few chains (all CMV-associated). Later analysis identified around 15,000 TCR beta sequences associated with HLA alleles, using a false discovery rate threshold of 0.05.

The PCR ran on 60 Vbeta and 13 Jbeta primers. Method: immunoSEQ multiplex PCR; TCRdb's copy keeps in-frame clones and lacks some. Of approximately 170,000 clones listed, roughly 83% are singletons. It was healthy bone marrow donors who served as donors. This receptor was taken from a boy younger than 10 in good health and CMV-seronegative. The specimen sequenced was PBMCs.

This CDR3 is CASSLQTGSGELFF. CDR3 coding DNA: TGTGCCAGCAGCTTGCAGACAGGATCCGGGGAGCTGTTTTTT. V gene TRBV7-3 combines with J gene TRBJ2-2; perhaps TRBD1 as D (6 bases). Trimming stripped 3 bases from V and 6 bases from J, with 11 bases between. The germline CDR1 and CDR2 sequences are SGHTA and FQGTGA. This CDR3 spans 14 amino acids.